Sequencing of this T cell receptor (beta chain) was carried out in a study of memory CD4+ T cells and cytomegalovirus serostatus. Regarding the study as a whole: Each of 67 CMV-associated TCRbeta sequences occurred in one to five individuals.

Of note for this clone: Its antigen is unknown.

Single viable CD3+CD4+CD8-CD45RO+ cells were sorted as the memory CD4+ T cells. Serostatus was set by detecting CMV pp150, pp28, p38, p52 IgG. Total CD4+ T cells were enriched by CD4 positive selection. Methods used by the authors: Out-of-frame sequences were removed, leaving roughly 2.1 million distinct TCRbeta sequences. Generated by immunoSEQ multiplex PCR, the TCRdb table keeps only in-frame clones and is missing some. V, J and clone size reflect that table, while D and trimming were determined from the DNA. This table has about 46,000 clones, roughly three quarters appearing once. The CDR3 loop spans 15 amino acids. Trimming at V came to 5 bases and at J to 3 bases, leaving 5 bases not matched to a gene. The germline gives CDR1 MNHEY, CDR2 SVGAGI.

Sequencing input: memory CD4+ T cells from blood. The rearrangement links TRBV6-5 to TRBJ1-4; 8 nucleotides line up with TRBD1. This TCR derives from an adult in good health and CMV-seronegative. CDR3 sequence: CASSPQGAPNEKLFF. The CDR3 DNA sequence: TGTGCCAGCAGTCCCCAGGGGGCCCCTAATGAAAAACTGTTTTTT.